The 29 T cell receptor beta chains listed next were all sequenced from one sample in a study of T cells after yellow fever vaccination (dated by TCRdb to about 2019). Library prep was done by 5' RACE. TCRdb shows the sequencer as Illumina HiSeq 2500. In TCRdb, the public reads were trimmed at Q25 with fastp and aligned with MiXCR, with productive beta chains retained. Under each unique CDR3 protein, matching rows form one entry showing the most common genes and DNA. The sample table holds approximately 70,000 distinct CDR3 sequences, of which over 6% were seen once. Of the sample, 30% to 45% is held by the ten largest clones. According to the study, the label for this sample's treatment or condition signals: live attenuated yellow fever vaccine strain. The source was CD8+ T cells sorted from PBMCs, collected around 45 days after the first yellow fever vaccination. These receptors were taken from a man younger than 30 who received the YFV17D yellow fever vaccine.

The chain joins TRBV4-1 to TRBJ1-5; tentatively, D is TRBD1 (6 bases). This CDR3 is built from 14 residues. Between the trimmed V and J ends, which lost 2 bases and 7 bases, there was a span of 12 bases. Germline CDR1 MGHRA, CDR2 YSYEKL. CDR3 loop: CASSQTGSGQPQHF. CDR3 DNA sequence: TGCGCCAGCAGCCAAACAGGGTCAGGGCAGCCCCAGCATTTT.

This clonotype was observed many times. The chain is built from TRBV6-2 or TRBV6-3 and TRBJ2-7, with D possibly being TRBD1 (5 bases). CDR3 length: 14 residues. In germline, CDR1 is MNHEY, CDR2 SVGEGT. The germline V and J ends were trimmed by 3 bases and 7 bases, with 16 bases remaining between them. The CDR3 reads CASSYEPSGIEQYF. In nucleotides, the CDR3 is TGTGCCAGCAGTTATGAGCCGTCAGGGATAGAGCAGTACTTC.

At least ten counts were recorded for this clonotype. V is TRBV7-9 and J is TRBJ2-5, with 9 bases matching TRBD1. The trim removed 6 bases at V and 4 bases at J, leaving 0 bases unmatched. The CDR3 sequence is 12 residues long. Germline loops: CDR1 SEHNR, CDR2 FQNEAQ (reference sequence). The CDR3, as DNA: TGTGCCAGCAGGACAGGGGGAGAGACCCAGTACTTC. This encodes CASRTGGETQYF.

The chain combines TRBV7-9 with TRBJ2-1; the match to TRBD2 covers 14 bases. Trimming at V came to 5 bases and at J to 7 bases, leaving 10 bases not matched to a gene. This CDR3 has 17 residues. From germline, CDR1 is SEHNR and CDR2 FQNEAQ (reference sequence). The CDR3 protein is CASSLGLAGGSGNEQFF. The CDR3 DNA reads as TGTGCCAGCAGCCTCGGACTAGCGGGGGGATCTGGGAATGAGCAGTTCTTC. Using reference TRBV7-9 and TRBJ2-1 for the parts outside the CDR3, the full variable domain is DTGVSQNPRHKITKRGQNVTFRCDPISEHNRLYWYRQTLGQGPEFLTYFQNEAQLEKSRLLSDRFSAERPKGSFSTLEIQRTEQGDSAMYLCASSLGLAGGSGNEQFFGPGTRLTVL.

This sequence joins TRBV15 and TRBJ2-1; D unresolved. This CDR3 region has 12 residues. The V end lost 5 bases, the J end lost 8 bases, and 10 bases lay between the germline ends. Germline lookup yields CDR1 LNHNV and CDR2 YYDKDF (reference sequence). Here the CDR3 DNA reads TGTGCCACCAGCCCCCCTGAAGATGAGCAGTTCTTC. It translates to CATSPPEDEQFF.

With regard to this clonotype: Being one base from a much bigger clone, this may be a read error. J is TRBJ2-3 and V is TRBV12-3 or TRBV12-4, with a possible D match to TRBD1 (5 bases). There are 14 residues in the CDR3. Trimming shortened V by 7 bases and J by 5 bases, and 16 bases separated the two germline ends. This chain's CDR3 is CASIQDGAGDTQYF. The CDR3, as DNA: TGTGCCAGCATCCAAGATGGGGCTGGAGATACGCAGTATTTT.

This clonotype was counted ten times or more. The chain links TRBV7-9 to TRBJ1-1, with 8 bases lining up with TRBD1. This CDR3 spans 17 amino acids. V trimming: 1 base; J trimming: 4 bases; junction bases outside the gene matches: 11. Germline CDR1 is SEHNR and CDR2 is FQNEAQ (reference sequence). The CDR3 bases are TGTGCCAGCAGCTTAGTTGGCAGGGGACAGGTGGGCACTGAAGCTTTCTTT. The encoded protein is CASSLVGRGQVGTEAFF.

The rearrangement joins TRBV27 to TRBJ2-3; maybe TRBD2 (7 bases). This CDR3 region has 14 residues. V was shortened by 4 bases and J by 0 bases, with 8 bases between the two germline ends. Germline V gene sequence: CDR1 MNHEY, CDR2 SMNVEV (reference sequence). CDR3 region: CASSWGGSTDTQYF. CDR3 nucleotides: TGTGCCAGCAGTTGGGGGGGCAGCACAGATACGCAGTATTTT.

There are many counts of this clonotype. The chain links TRBV7-6 to TRBJ2-1; D gene unclear. Germline lookup yields CDR1 SGHVS and CDR2 FNYEAQ. This CDR3 spans 14 amino acids. Trimming shortened V by 5 bases and J by 4 bases, and 12 bases separated the two germline ends. The CDR3 nucleotides read TGTGCCAGCAGCCAAGTGGGTCTTTACAATGAGCAGTTCTTC. It translates to CASSQVGLYNEQFF. Combining the CDR3 with reference TRBV7-6 and TRBJ2-1 gives the whole variable domain GAGVSQSPRYKVTKRGQDVALRCDPISGHVSLYWYRQALGQGPEFLTYFNYEAQQDKSGLPNDRFSAERPEGSISTLTIQRTEQRDSAMYRCASSQVGLYNEQFFGPGTRLTVL.

To note about this clonotype: With a much larger clone just one base away, this may be a read error. The rearrangement joins TRBV7-3 to TRBJ2-1; 8 bases fit TRBD2. Germline V gives CDR1 SGHTA, CDR2 FQGTGA. The CDR3 is 13 amino acids. J was trimmed by 14 bases and V by 3 bases; bases with no gene match: 9. The CDR3, as DNA: TGTGCCAGCAGCTTCGGGGGGGTCCGGGGGAAGTTCTTC. Protein: CASSFGGVRGKFF.

This clonotype was found many times. The V gene is TRBV6-8, the J gene TRBJ1-3; 8 nucleotides align to TRBD1. Losses at the gene ends were 0 bases for V and 4 bases for J; bases not matched to a gene: 11. Germline V CDR1 and CDR2: MNHGY, SAAAGT. The CDR3 runs to 18 residues. CDR3 bases: TGTGCCAGCAGTTACTCTAAGGGACAGGTTCGAAAAGGAAACACCATATATTTT. It specifies CASSYSKGQVRKGNTIYF.

This clonotype was observed a few times. The chain has TRBV2 and TRBJ1-2; 9 nucleotides line up with TRBD1. The CDR3 runs to 14 residues. Germline V gene lookup returns CDR1 SNHLY and CDR2 FYNNEI. Germline trimming cut 7 bases from V and 1 base from J; bases unmatched to any gene: 4. The CDR3 loop reads CASIGTGNNYGYTF. CDR3 in DNA: TGTGCCAGCATCGGGACAGGGAATAACTATGGCTACACCTTC.

Remarks on this clonotype: A much larger clone differs from this one at a single base, so this may be a read error. This chain links TRBV6-5 with TRBJ1-1; D uncertain. Germline CDR1 MNHEY, CDR2 SVGAGI. V was clipped by 0 bases and J by 1 base, with 12 bases between them. This CDR3 comprises 16 residues. The CDR3 coding sequence is TGTGCCAGCAGTTACTCGTATGTCGGGTCGAACACTGAAGCTTTCTTT. It specifies CASSYSYVGSNTEAFF.

This clonotype has at least ten counts. The chain links TRBV18 to TRBJ2-5; 8 bases map to TRBD2. This CDR3 is 14 amino acids long. The V gene end was trimmed by 3 bases and the J gene end by 5 bases; junction bases not matched to a gene: 5. Germline values: CDR1 KGHSH, CDR2 LQKENI. This CDR3 reads CASSPGLGGETQYF. In nucleotides, the CDR3 is TGTGCCAGCTCACCGGGACTAGGTGGTGAGACCCAGTACTTC.

This clonotype was observed many times. CDR3 amino acids: CASSQVVAFTTNEKLFF. As DNA, the CDR3 is TGTGCCAGCAGCCAAGTCGTGGCTTTTACAACTAATGAAAAACTGTTTTTT. The chain has TRBV3-1 and TRBJ1-4; D remains ambiguous. V was cut by 1 base and J by 0 bases, with 12 bases left in between. The CDR3 totals 17 residues. Germline V lookup: CDR1 LGHDT, CDR2 YNNKEL (reference sequence).

This clonotype has a count of ten or more. The chain links TRBV15 to TRBJ2-1; D perhaps matches TRBD2 (5 bases). The CDR3 has 15 residues. The V end was cut by 1 base, the J end by 4 bases, with 11 bases between. CDR1 LNHNV and CDR2 YYDKDF come from the germline V gene (reference sequence). CDR3 bases: TGTGCCACCAGCAGAGCGGAGGCTATTTACAATGAGCAGTTCTTC. Its translation is CATSRAEAIYNEQFF.

To note about this clonotype: This may come from a read error, since a much larger clone is one base off. The chain is built from TRBV6-6 and TRBJ2-3; D is perhaps TRBD1 (5 bases). Per germline, CDR1 MNHNY and CDR2 SVGAGI (reference sequence). This CDR3 spans 12 amino acids. Between the trimmed V and J ends, which lost 7 bases and 11 bases, there was a span of 16 bases. The CDR3 is CASNSGIDGQYF. The DNA for the CDR3 is TGTGCCAGCAACTCAGGGATAGATGGGCAGTATTTT.

Many counts were recorded for this clonotype. This chain connects TRBV5-1 to TRBJ2-5, with 11 positions matching TRBD2. CDR1 SGHRS and CDR2 YFSETQ come from the germline V gene. Trimming at V came to 4 bases and at J to 1 base, leaving 12 bases not matched to a gene. This CDR3 has 18 residues. The DNA for the CDR3 is TGCGCCAGCAGCCTGGCGCTAGCGGGGGGTACGGTCCAAGAGACCCAGTACTTC. Protein: CASSLALAGGTVQETQYF. Using reference TRBV5-1 and TRBJ2-5 for the parts outside the CDR3, the full variable domain is KAGVTQTPRYLIKTRGQQVTLSCSPISGHRSVSWYQQTPGQGLQFLFEYFSETQRNKGNFPGRFSGRQFSNSRSEMNVSTLELGDSALYLCASSLALAGGTVQETQYFGPGTRLLVL.

In its sample, this clonotype was seen many times. The J gene is TRBJ1-1, the V gene TRBV6-6, with a possible D match to TRBD1 (5 bases). The germline V and J ends were trimmed by 8 bases and 8 bases, with 18 bases remaining between them. The CDR3 runs to 13 residues. From germline, CDR1 is MNHNY and CDR2 SVGAGI (reference sequence). The CDR3 nucleotides read TGTGCCAGCTCGGGCCGGGGCCGCAAGGAAGCTTTCTTT. Its translation is CASSGRGRKEAFF.

The table lists this clonotype with many counts. The V call is TRBV5-1, the J call TRBJ2-1; tentative D call: TRBD2 (5 bases). This CDR3 spans 12 amino acids. V lost 3 bases and J 5 bases, leaving 6 bases between the germline ends. Germline-derived CDR1 and CDR2 are SGHRS and YFSETQ. CDR3 DNA sequence: TGCGCCAGCAGCTCGGGGAACAATGAGCAGTTCTTC. This encodes CASSSGNNEQFF.

This clonotype was counted ten times or more. The chain employs TRBV19 and TRBJ2-3, with D maybe TRBD2 (5 bases). V was trimmed by 3 bases and J by 2 bases, leaving 12 bases between them. CDR1 LNHDA and CDR2 SQIVND come from the germline V gene (reference sequence). This CDR3 has 15 residues. The CDR3 loop reads CASSIHGGFTDTQYF. CDR3 nucleotides: TGTGCCAGTAGTATCCACGGAGGATTCACAGATACGCAGTATTTT. Based on the CDR3 plus reference TRBV19 and TRBJ2-3, the full variable domain is DGGITQSPKYLFRKEGQNVTLSCEQNLNHDAMYWYRQDPGQGLRLIYYSQIVNDFQKGDIAEGYSVSREKKESFPLTVTSAQKNPTAFYLCASSIHGGFTDTQYFGPGTRLTVL.

The rearrangement uses TRBV9 and TRBJ2-1, with D unclear. Deletions cut 0 bases from V and 4 bases from J, with 11 bases between. CDR3 size: 15 residues. Germline CDR1 SGDLS, CDR2 YYNGEE. CDR3 DNA sequence: TGTGCCAGCAGCGTAGGGGCGGTCCCATACAATGAGCAGTTCTTC. It encodes CASSVGAVPYNEQFF.

This clonotype came up a few times. This chain joins TRBV7-9 and TRBJ2-5; D is ambiguous. The germline V gene has CDR1 SEHNR and CDR2 FQNEAQ (reference sequence). The CDR3 runs 12 residues. Trimming pared 0 bases from V and 5 bases from J, leaving 4 bases between. DNA of the CDR3: TGTGCCAGCAGCTTAGCTGATGAGACCCAGTACTTC. Its translation: CASSLADETQYF.

This clonotype was observed many times. V usage is TRBV15 and J usage is TRBJ1-4; TRBD1 agrees at 7 bases. From germline, CDR1 is LNHNV and CDR2 YYDKDF (reference sequence). The V and J ends lost 4 bases and 0 bases, in that order; junction bases with no gene match: 5. The CDR3 consists of 16 residues. As DNA, the CDR3 is TGTGCCACCAGCAAGGGACAGTTTACAACTAATGAAAAACTGTTTTTT. This sequence encodes CATSKGQFTTNEKLFF. The entire variable domain, with the rest obtained from reference TRBV15 and TRBJ1-4, is as follows: DAMVIQNPRYQVTQFGKPVTLSCSQTLNHNVMYWYQQKSSQAPKLLFHYYDKDFNNEADTPDNFQSRRPNTSFCFLDIRSPGLGDTAMYLCATSKGQFTTNEKLFFGSGTQLSVL.

This clonotype was counted many times. The chain couples TRBV7-9 to TRBJ1-5, with a possible D match to TRBD1 (5 bases). Trimming took 1 base from V and 2 from J, leaving 12 bases between them. Germline assignment: CDR1 SEHNR and CDR2 FQNEAQ (reference sequence). The CDR3 has 16 amino acids. DNA of the CDR3: TGTGCCAGCAGCTTAGTGAAAGGGGTGGGCAATCAGCCCCAGCATTTT. Translation: CASSLVKGVGNQPQHF.

This chain uses TRBV5-1 with TRBJ2-7, with D possibly being TRBD2 (6 bases). The V gene's germline CDR1 is SGHRS and CDR2 YFSETQ. CDR3 length: 14 residues. V was shortened by 7 bases and J by 5 bases, with 19 bases between the two germline ends. The CDR3 loop reads CASAMGGVTDEQYV. For the CDR3, the DNA is TGCGCCAGCGCAATGGGGGGTGTAACGGACGAGCAGTACGTC.

This clonotype appeared many times. This rearrangement joins TRBV5-1 to TRBJ2-5; D is perhaps TRBD2 (6 bases). CDR3 length equals 17 residues. V lost 0 bases, J lost 5 bases, and 20 bases lay in between. In germline, CDR1 is SGHRS, CDR2 YFSETQ. The CDR3 loop reads CASSLGLFSGVLETQYF. CDR3 in DNA: TGCGCCAGCAGCTTGGGACTATTTTCGGGGGTTTTGGAGACCCAGTACTTC.

The chain joins TRBV6-5 to TRBJ1-1; D possibly corresponds to TRBD1 (6 bases). Germline CDR1 reads MNHEY; CDR2 reads SVGAGI. The CDR3 runs to 16 residues. Trimming removed 0 bases from V and 4 bases from J, with 15 bases in between. This chain's CDR3 is CASSYSRDTWGTEAFF. The CDR3 nucleotides read TGTGCCAGCAGTTACTCTCGGGACACCTGGGGCACTGAAGCTTTCTTT.

This clonotype was counted a few times. The chain carries TRBV7-2 and TRBJ2-1, with a possible D match to TRBD2 (7 bases). V lost 4 bases and J 7 bases, leaving 17 bases between the germline ends. Per the germline V gene, CDR1 is SGHTA and CDR2 is FQGNSA. The CDR3 has 15 amino acids. This chain's CDR3 is CASSSLGGAGNEQFF. CDR3 nucleotides: TGTGCCAGCAGCTCCCTAGGGGGGGCCGGAAATGAGCAGTTCTTC.